The 2 T cell receptor beta chains listed next were all sequenced from one sample in a study of early T cells in non-severe SARS-CoV-2 infection. TCRdb redid the calling of the 5' RACE reads with MiXCR, one entry per CDR3 protein. Of tens of thousands of distinct CDR3 sequences in the sample, approximately 5.9% were seen once. This sample comprised whole blood, obtained at baseline. These receptors came from an adult who was a healthcare worker with PCR-confirmed SARS-CoV-2 infection or an uninfected control (not recorded which).

The chain carries TRBV29-1 and TRBJ2-7, with a tentative D call TRBD1 (5 bases). CDR1 SQVTM and CDR2 ANQGSEA come from the germline V gene. CDR3 size: 12 residues. V was cut by 6 bases and J by 1 base, with 10 bases left in between. In DNA, the CDR3 is TGCAGCGTCATCGACAGTTCCTACGAGCAGTACTTC. It codes for CSVIDSSYEQYF.

This clonotype was counted a few times. CDR3 sequence: CASSLREGQGKQYF. The CDR3 DNA follows: TGCGCCAGCAGCTTGAGGGAAGGACAGGGTAAGCAGTACTTC. The rearrangement links TRBV5-1 to TRBJ2-7; 8 positions match TRBD1. Germline CDR1 SGHRS, CDR2 YFSETQ. Trimming removed 1 base from V and 8 bases from J; junction bases left unmatched: 8. The CDR3 has 14 amino acids.